These T cell receptor beta chains were read from a single sample in a study of graft-versus-host responses after intestinal transplantation. This table comes from immunoSEQ multiplex PCR, and its TCRdb copy is limited to in-frame clones, with some not included. In the table there are 9,500 to 15,000 clones, around four fifths of which are singletons. The sequenced sample was PBMCs, obtained around 130 days after transplant. The source is a human patient who received an intestinal transplant, so some T cells may come from the graft donor. Both conserved end residues are part of each CDR3. A D gene is named only where the DNA matches it firmly. Rows give clone size only sometimes, using once, few, many, or a class for an expanded clone.

J,size,V,D,CDR3,DNA
TRBJ2-7,.,TRBV7-8,TRBD1,CASSWAGTGEVGEQYF,TGTGCCAGCAGCTGGGCCGGGACAGGAGAAGTCGGCGAGCAGTACTTC
TRBJ2-6,.,TRBV14,.,CASSPPSLSSGANVLTF,TGTGCCAGCAGCCCACCGAGTCTTAGCTCTGGGGCCAACGTCCTGACTTTC
TRBJ2-1,.,TRBV11-2,TRBD2,CASSQREADNEQFF,TGTGCCAGCAGCCAGCGGGAGGCCGACAATGAGCAGTTCTTC
TRBJ2-7,.,TRBV30,TRBD2,CAWSFSGSEQYF,TGTGCCTGGTCTTTTAGCGGGAGCGAGCAGTACTTC
TRBJ2-5,few,TRBV14,.,CASSQGLRETQYF,TGTGCCAGCAGCCAAGGGTTACGAGAGACCCAGTACTTC
TRBJ1-2,.,TRBV28,.,CATYTSNYGYTF,TGTGCCACCTACACAAGTAACTATGGCTACACCTTC
TRBJ2-7,.,TRBV29-1,TRBD1,CSACLGTVYEQYF,TGCAGCGCCTGTCTCGGGACAGTCTACGAGCAGTACTTC
TRBJ2-7,.,TRBV7-9,.,CASGYSSYEQYF,TGTGCCAGCGGCTATAGCTCCTACGAGCAGTACTTC
TRBJ2-7,.,TRBV11-1,.,CASSLDRARGQYF,TGTGCCAGCAGCTTAGACAGGGCCCGCGGGCAGTACTTC
TRBJ2-2,.,TRBV2,.,CASRDRRTNTGELFF,TGTGCCAGCAGGGACCGACGTACGAACACCGGGGAGCTGTTTTTT
TRBJ2-1,few,TRBV19,.,CASSIGGSGANEQFF,TGTGCCAGTAGTATAGGGGGGTCGGGGGCGAATGAGCAGTTCTTC
TRBJ2-7,.,TRBV6-6,.,CASSYPARPYEQYF,TGTGCCAGCAGCTACCCAGCACGCCCCTACGAGCAGTACTTC
TRBJ2-1,.,TRBV5-5,TRBD2,CASSSLSGIEQFF,TGTGCCAGCAGCTCCCTTAGCGGGATTGAGCAGTTCTTC
TRBJ2-3,few,TRBV19,.,CASSISQAFSDTQYF,TGTGCCAGTAGTATTTCCCAGGCCTTTTCAGATACGCAGTATTTT
TRBJ2-7,.,TRBV7-9,.,CASSSGIYEQYF,TGTGCCAGCAGCTCAGGGATCTACGAGCAGTACTTC
TRBJ1-4,.,TRBV6-1,.,CASSPQGLNEKLFF,TGTGCCAGCAGTCCACAGGGTTTAAATGAAAAACTGTTTTTT
TRBJ1-2,once,TRBV7-9,.,CASSLSQAWSTYGYTF,TGTGCCAGCAGCTTAAGTCAAGCCTGGTCAACCTATGGCTACACCTTC
TRBJ1-4,.,TRBV6-6,.,CASSYDGLSEKLFF,TGTGCCAGCAGTTACGACGGGCTCTCGGAAAAACTGTTTTTT
TRBJ2-7,.,TRBV5-8,.,CASSSRAIYEQYF,TGTGCCAGCAGCAGCCGGGCCATCTACGAGCAGTACTTC
TRBJ2-7,.,TRBV5-1,.,CASRGQSYEQYF,TGCGCCAGCAGGGGCCAGTCCTACGAGCAGTACTTC
TRBJ2-7,.,TRBV6-5,.,CASSTSTGQDEQYF,TGTGCCAGCAGTACATCGACAGGCCAGGACGAGCAGTACTTC
TRBJ1-1,once,TRBV9,.,CASSVVAGADTEAFF,TGTGCCAGCAGCGTAGTGGCAGGGGCCGACACTGAAGCTTTCTTT
TRBJ1-3,.,TRBV4-2,TRBD1,CASSHDEGTGGNTIYF,TGTGCCAGCAGCCACGACGAAGGGACAGGAGGAAACACCATATATTTT
TRBJ1-5,.,TRBV5-4,.,CASSLWGSNQPQHF,TGTGCCAGCAGCTTGTGGGGCAGCAATCAGCCCCAGCATTTT
TRBJ1-1,.,TRBV10-3,TRBD1,CAISEGGTEKAFF,TGTGCCATCAGTGAGGGAGGGACAGAGAAAGCTTTCTTT
TRBJ2-1,.,TRBV10-3,.,CAISAPIVAEGYNEQFF,TGTGCCATCAGCGCCCCCATCGTAGCGGAGGGATACAATGAGCAGTTCTTC
TRBJ1-2,.,TRBV6-1,.,CASSVLPGQLDGYTF,TGTGCCAGCAGTGTTCTTCCGGGCCAATTGGACGGCTACACCTTC
TRBJ1-5,.,TRBV21-1,.,CASSITRVNQPQHF,TGTGCCAGCAGCATTACGCGGGTTAATCAGCCCCAGCATTTT
TRBJ2-1,.,TRBV28,.,CASSEGSIYNEQFF,TGTGCCAGCAGCGAAGGATCGATTTACAATGAGCAGTTCTTC
TRBJ2-3,.,TRBV6-4,TRBD2,CASSDSGRATDTQYF,TGTGCCAGCAGTGACAGCGGGAGGGCCACAGATACGCAGTATTTT
TRBJ2-7,.,TRBV6-5,.,CASSPRRDGLFGYF,TGTGCCAGCAGCCCCAGAAGGGACGGGCTATTTGGGTACTTC
TRBJ1-4,.,TRBV28,.,CASSSPGMGPNEKLFF,TGTGCCAGCAGTTCGCCGGGGATGGGACCTAATGAAAAACTGTTTTTT
TRBJ1-2,.,TRBV29-1,.,CSSTRDVGWNGYTF,TGCAGCTCCACCCGAGATGTAGGGTGGAATGGCTACACCTTC
TRBJ2-7,.,TRBV14,.,CASGKSYEQYF,TGTGCCAGCGGCAAATCCTACGAGCAGTACTTC
TRBJ1-6,.,TRBV7-9,.,CASSLGQALNSPLHF,TGTGCCAGCAGCTTAGGACAGGCGCTTAATTCACCCCTCCACTTT
TRBJ2-1,.,TRBV5-4,.,CASSLGGQTDNEQFF,TGTGCCAGCAGCTTGGGAGGGCAAACCGACAATGAGCAGTTCTTC
TRBJ1-5,few,TRBV25-1,.,CASSRQVRNQPQHF,TGTGCCAGCAGTAGACAGGTGAGAAATCAGCCCCAGCATTTT
TRBJ2-7,.,TRBV21-1,.,CASSNWTSGAYEQYF,TGTGCCAGCAGCAACTGGACTAGCGGGGCCTACGAGCAGTACTTC
TRBJ1-5,once,TRBV28,.,CASKTDYSNQPQHF,TGTGCCAGCAAGACCGATTATAGCAATCAGCCCCAGCATTTT
TRBJ1-3,.,TRBV4-1,TRBD1,CASSQDGTEYGNTIYF,TGCGCCAGCAGCCAAGATGGGACAGAGTATGGAAACACCATATATTTT
TRBJ2-1,.,TRBV5-1,TRBD2,CASSHLSGSACNEQFF,TGCGCCAGCAGTCATCTTAGCGGGAGTGCCTGCAATGAGCAGTTCTTC
TRBJ2-5,.,TRBV28,TRBD1,CASSPDPATGTIETQYF,TGTGCCAGCAGTCCCGACCCAGCGACAGGGACAATAGAGACCCAGTACTTC
TRBJ2-3,.,TRBV10-1,.,CASSDSGPTDTQYF,TGCGCCAGCAGTGATAGCGGCCCCACAGATACGCAGTATTTT
TRBJ1-2,.,TRBV7-9,.,CASSRHGTTLNYGYTF,TGTGCCAGCAGCAGACACGGGACAACCCTAAACTATGGCTACACCTTC
TRBJ1-5,.,TRBV6-5,.,CASSGGGGLEPQHF,TGTGCCAGCTCGGGGGGAGGGGGTCTTGAGCCCCAGCATTTT
TRBJ1-5,.,TRBV2,.,CASGGGANYNQPQHF,TGTGCCAGCGGTGGCGGGGCCAATTACAATCAGCCCCAGCATTTT
TRBJ1-2,.,TRBV7-8,.,CASSLGAGSFYGYTF,TGTGCCAGCAGCTTAGGAGCAGGGTCCTTCTATGGCTACACCTTC
TRBJ2-7,few,TRBV6-1,.,CASSSPRVPYEQYF,TGTGCCAGCAGTTCCCCCCGGGTCCCCTACGAGCAGTACTTC
TRBJ1-6,.,TRBV6-1,.,CASKGNSPLHF,TGTGCCAGCAAGGGTAATTCACCCCTCCACTTT
TRBJ1-3,.,TRBV6-5,.,CASSYNTGPGNTIYF,TGTGCCAGCAGTTACAATACAGGACCTGGAAACACCATATATTTT
TRBJ1-5,.,TRBV10-3,.,CAIRTDMAQPQHF,TGTGCCATCAGGACTGACATGGCTCAGCCCCAGCATTTT
TRBJ2-4,.,TRBV7-9,TRBD1,CASSGRRDRGVVIQYF,TGTGCCAGCAGCGGCCGCCGGGACAGGGGGGTAGTCATTCAGTACTTC